The 30 T cell receptor beta chains below all came from one sample that was sequenced in a study of T-cell reconstitution after alpha-beta-depleted transplantation in children. Construction of the TCRbeta library involved unique molecular identifiers. TCRdb reanalysed the PCR reads using MiXCR and keeps one entry per CDR3 protein. The sample shows some 830,000 distinct CDR3 sequences, roughly 15% of them seen only once. Sequenced here: PBMCs, mostly from graft donor cells, sampled 360 days after TCRalphabeta/CD19-depleted stem cell transplant. These receptors came from a male patient under 18 who had a stem cell transplant for acute lymphoblastic leukemia, so the T cells may come from the graft donor.

This clonotype occurred many times. The chain couples TRBV5-1 to TRBJ2-5; D possibly corresponds to TRBD2 (5 bases). Germline-derived CDR1 and CDR2 are SGHRS and YFSETQ. This CDR3 contains 13 residues. V lost 0 bases, J lost 5 bases, and 8 bases lay in between. The CDR3 bases are TGCGCCAGCAGCTTGGAGGGAGTTGAGACCCAGTACTTC. Encoded protein: CASSLEGVETQYF. The complete variable domain, with remaining parts taken from reference TRBV5-1 and TRBJ2-5, reads KAGVTQTPRYLIKTRGQQVTLSCSPISGHRSVSWYQQTPGQGLQFLFEYFSETQRNKGNFPGRFSGRQFSNSRSEMNVSTLELGDSALYLCASSLEGVETQYFGPGTRLLVL.

This clonotype was counted a few times. The rearrangement joins TRBV27 to TRBJ2-1; tentative D call: TRBD2 (6 bases). The CDR3 runs 14 residues. V gave up 8 bases and J gave up 7 bases, with 18 bases separating them. Looked up from germline, CDR1 is MNHEY and CDR2 is SMNVEV (reference sequence). The CDR3, as DNA: TGTGCCAGCCAAGCGGGTTTAGAGCTTAATGAGCAGTTCTTC. This gives the protein CASQAGLELNEQFF.

The sample holds a few counts of this clonotype. The gene calls are TRBV20-1 and TRBJ2-7, with D possibly matching TRBD1 (6 bases). The CDR3 contains 15 residues. V was shortened by 1 base and J by 2 bases, with 15 bases between the two germline ends. The V gene's germline CDR1 is DFQATT and CDR2 SNEGSKA (reference sequence). CDR3 region: CSARAPGHTTYEQYF. The DNA of the CDR3 is TGCAGTGCTAGAGCTCCGGGACACACAACCTACGAGCAGTACTTC.

This clonotype was counted only a few times. V gene TRBV2 combines with J gene TRBJ2-2; the D gene is possibly TRBD1 (6 bases). Trimming cost V 2 bases and J 5 bases, with 15 bases left between them. The CDR3 has 16 amino acids. The germline gives CDR1 SNHLY, CDR2 FYNNEI. The CDR3 nucleotides read TGTGCCAGCAGTGAAAGTGGGGGCACTGGGACCGGGGAGCTGTTTTTT. This codes for CASSESGGTGTGELFF.

This clonotype was picked up a small number of times. V and J are TRBV20-1 and TRBJ1-5; TRBD1 matches 8 bases. Losses at the gene ends were 1 base for V and 7 bases for J; bases not matched to a gene: 9. CDR3 length equals 15 residues. Germline V gene data show CDR1 as DFQATT and CDR2 as SNEGSKA (reference sequence). CDR3 protein: CSARATGEEGQPQHF. DNA for the CDR3: TGCAGTGCTAGAGCGACAGGGGAAGAGGGCCAGCCCCAGCATTTT.

This clonotype was counted a few times. V and J are TRBV3-1 and TRBJ2-7; D is perhaps TRBD1 or TRBD2 (5 bases each). CDR1 is LGHDT, CDR2 YNNKEL, per germline (reference sequence). Trimming left V 4 bases short and J 3 bases short, with 16 bases between. This CDR3 has 15 residues. CDR3 sequence (DNA): TGTGCCAGCAGCCCAAGCCCGGGACGAGGCTACGAGCAGTACTTC. Translated, it gives CASSPSPGRGYEQYF.

This chain uses TRBV20-1 with TRBJ2-5; no firm D call. The germline V gene encodes CDR1 DFQATT and CDR2 SNEGSKA (reference sequence). CDR3 size: 15 residues. V was shortened by 4 bases and J by 3 bases, with 18 bases between the two germline ends. The chain's CDR3 is CSATNLNHAKETQYF. CDR3 nucleotides: TGCAGTGCTACAAATTTAAACCATGCAAAAGAGACCCAGTACTTC.

The genes are TRBV29-1 and TRBJ2-7; TRBD2 matches 10 bases. The V gene end was trimmed by 3 bases and the J gene end by 4 bases; junction bases not matched to a gene: 9. The CDR3 has 15 residues. Germline V lookup: CDR1 SQVTM, CDR2 ANQGSEA. The CDR3, as DNA: TGCAGCGTTGATCACAAAGCGGGAGGGCTATACGAGCAGTACTTC. As protein: CSVDHKAGGLYEQYF.

This clonotype occurred a few times. V is TRBV4-1 and J is TRBJ2-2; weak D call: TRBD2 (6 bases). CDR1 and CDR2 (germline): MGHRA, YSYEKL. V lost 1 base to trimming and J lost 5 bases, with 17 bases between them. The CDR3 runs 17 residues. The CDR3 protein is CASSQGSGGPWTGELFF. In nucleotides, the CDR3 is TGCGCCAGCAGCCAAGGCTCCGGGGGTCCGTGGACCGGGGAGCTGTTTTTT.

This clonotype was counted a few times. The rearrangement joins TRBV5-6 to TRBJ2-5; 7 nucleotides line up with TRBD1. CDR1 and CDR2 from the germline V gene are SGHDT and YYEEEE. This CDR3 has 14 residues. With 0 bases clipped from V and 4 bases from J, the junction kept 3 bases outside the gene matches. CDR3 protein: CASSLATGVETQYF. The CDR3 DNA follows: TGTGCCAGCAGCTTGGCAACAGGGGTAGAGACCCAGTACTTC.

The CDR3 region is CASSLRQGAEIYEQYF. The DNA of the CDR3 is TGTGCCAGCAGCTTAAGGCAGGGAGCAGAAATCTACGAGCAGTACTTC. This chain uses TRBV13 with TRBJ2-7; either TRBD1 or TRBD2 may fit D (5 bases each). Trimming pared 2 bases from V and 3 bases from J, leaving 17 bases between. Germline V gene sequence: CDR1 PRHDT, CDR2 FYEKMQ (reference sequence). The CDR3 spans 16 residues.

This clonotype appeared a single time. CDR3 loop: CASSPLDSAETQYF. As DNA, the CDR3 is TGTGCCAGCTCACCATTGGACTCTGCGGAGACCCAGTACTTC. The gene calls are TRBV18 and TRBJ2-5; maybe TRBD2 (5 bases). CDR3 length equals 14 residues. Between the trimmed V and J ends, which lost 2 bases and 5 bases, there was a span of 12 bases. CDR1 and CDR2 (germline): KGHSH, LQKENI.

This clonotype appeared a few times. The chain uses TRBV15 and TRBJ1-5, with D possibly matching TRBD1 (6 bases). CDR3 size: 13 residues. V was cut by 5 bases and J by 5 bases, with 10 bases left in between. Germline V gives CDR1 LNHNV, CDR2 YYDKDF (reference sequence). The CDR3 DNA follows: TGTGCCACCAGCGGGACAACCTATCAGCCCCAGCATTTT. Residues: CATSGTTYQPQHF.

This chain links TRBV12-3 or TRBV12-4 with TRBJ1-3; the D is unclear. This CDR3 has 14 residues. V was shortened by 3 bases and J by 0 bases, with 6 bases between the two germline ends. The CDR3 protein is CASSFFLSGNTIYF. Here the CDR3 DNA reads TGTGCCAGCAGTTTTTTTCTCTCTGGAAACACCATATATTTT.

This clonotype has at least ten counts. The chain links TRBV5-1 to TRBJ2-7; D may correspond to TRBD1 or TRBD2 (6 bases each). Trimming removed 4 bases at V and 3 bases at J, with 17 bases between. CDR3 length: 15 residues. CDR1 is SGHRS, CDR2 YFSETQ, per germline. The CDR3 sequence is CASSPTGGEHYEQYF. As DNA, the CDR3 is TGCGCCAGCAGCCCCACCGGGGGCGAACACTACGAGCAGTACTTC.

The rearrangement joins TRBV25-1 to TRBJ2-7; D is unclear. The CDR3 covers 12 residues. Trimming took off 4 bases at V and 7 bases at J, with 11 bases between the two ends. Per germline, CDR1 MGHDK and CDR2 SYGVNS. The CDR3 sequence is CASSGPTGEQYF. CDR3 in DNA: TGTGCCAGCAGTGGCCCTACTGGAGAGCAGTACTTC.

This clonotype showed up many times. The chain links TRBV25-1 to TRBJ2-3, with 7 bases identical to TRBD2. V dropped 4 bases and J dropped 3; count of bases not matched to a gene: 16. Germline-derived CDR1 and CDR2 are MGHDK and SYGVNS. The CDR3 spans 18 residues. The DNA of the CDR3 is TGTGCCAGCAGTGCCCCCGGCCCCCTAGCGGAGTGGACAGATACGCAGTATTTT. It codes for CASSAPGPLAEWTDTQYF.

This chain uses TRBV6-5 with TRBJ2-2; the match to TRBD1 covers 7 bases. In germline, CDR1 is MNHEY, CDR2 SVGAGI. V shed 0 bases, J shed 3 bases, and the junction held 4 bases outside the gene matches. This CDR3 is built from 16 residues. The CDR3 sequence: CASSYSVRGHTGELFF. CDR3 in DNA: TGTGCCAGCAGTTACTCGGTTAGGGGGCACACCGGGGAGCTGTTTTTT.

This clonotype was detected only a few times. The chain combines TRBV27 with TRBJ2-7, with 11 bases matching TRBD1. The CDR3 is made up of 15 amino acids. The germline gives CDR1 MNHEY, CDR2 SMNVEV (reference sequence). Trimming cost V 5 bases and J 6 bases; bases outside gene matches: 9. The CDR3 DNA sequence: TGTGCCAGCAGTCCATTCCCGGGACAGGGGGGCGAGCAGTACTTC. It yields the protein CASSPFPGQGGEQYF.

The chain uses TRBV20-1 and TRBJ2-3; TRBD2 matches at 13 bases. Trimming removed 5 bases from V and 3 bases from J; junction bases left unmatched: 5. Per the germline V gene, CDR1 is DFQATT and CDR2 is SNEGSKA (reference sequence). There are 15 residues in the CDR3. CDR3 DNA sequence: TGCAGTGCTCCGCCGGGACTAGCGGGAACAGATACGCAGTATTTT. The encoded protein is CSAPPGLAGTDTQYF.

The rearrangement uses TRBV5-1 and TRBJ2-7; 16 nucleotides match TRBD2. Looked up from germline, CDR1 is SGHRS and CDR2 is YFSETQ. There are 16 residues in the CDR3. V was clipped by 0 bases and J by 5 bases; unmatched bases: 2. The CDR3, as DNA: TGCGCCAGCAGCTTGGGGGGACTAGCGGGAGGGGACGAGCAGTACTTC. This translates into CASSLGGLAGGDEQYF.

This clonotype was counted a few times. This sequence joins TRBV7-2 and TRBJ2-5; 9 positions match TRBD2. The CDR3 is made up of 17 amino acids. The germline gives CDR1 SGHTA, CDR2 FQGNSA. Trimming cost V 2 bases and J 5 bases; bases outside gene matches: 12. This chain's CDR3 is CASSLIGGLAGWETQYF. CDR3 sequence (DNA): TGTGCCAGCAGCTTAATTGGGGGGCTAGCGGGATGGGAGACCCAGTACTTC.

The J gene is TRBJ1-4, the V gene TRBV7-6; the D is unclear. Deletions cut 7 bases from V and 5 bases from J, with 17 bases between. The CDR3 is 15 residues long. The V gene's germline CDR1 is SGHVS and CDR2 FNYEAQ. CDR3 sequence (DNA): TGTGCCAGCACCCAAAGGCCCGAAAACAATGAAAAACTGTTTTTT. Protein: CASTQRPENNEKLFF.

This chain joins TRBV9 and TRBJ2-5, with 7 nucleotides matching TRBD2. The CDR3 sequence is 14 residues long. With 2 bases clipped from V and 1 base from J, the junction kept 2 bases outside the gene matches. From germline, CDR1 is SGDLS and CDR2 YYNGEE. The CDR3 is CASSVSGVQETQYF. The CDR3 bases are TGTGCCAGCAGCGTCAGCGGGGTCCAAGAGACCCAGTACTTC.

This clonotype has more than one count but fewer than ten. The chain uses TRBV20-1 and TRBJ2-3; no clear D gene. The CDR3 is 13 residues long. Trimming cost V 2 bases and J 0 bases, with 6 bases left between them. Germline lookup yields CDR1 DFQATT and CDR2 SNEGSKA (reference sequence). CDR3 residues: CSARHQSTDTQYF. CDR3 nucleotide sequence: TGCAGTGCTAGACACCAGAGCACAGATACGCAGTATTTT.

The chain is built from TRBV5-1 and TRBJ2-7; 10 positions match TRBD2. J was trimmed by 3 bases and V by 1 base; bases with no gene match: 13. The CDR3 extends over 18 amino acids. Looked up from germline, CDR1 is SGHRS and CDR2 is YFSETQ. The CDR3 region has the DNA TGCGCCAGCAGCTTGAGACCCCTCGGACTAGCGGTAAACTACGAGCAGTACTTC. Translating it yields CASSLRPLGLAVNYEQYF. Looking up the rest from reference TRBV5-1 and TRBJ2-7 gives the full variable domain: KAGVTQTPRYLIKTRGQQVTLSCSPISGHRSVSWYQQTPGQGLQFLFEYFSETQRNKGNFPGRFSGRQFSNSRSEMNVSTLELGDSALYLCASSLRPLGLAVNYEQYFGPGTRLTVT.

This clonotype has just a few counts. The chain uses TRBV12-3 or TRBV12-4 and TRBJ2-2; TRBD1 might be the D (6 bases). This CDR3 contains 15 residues. V dropped 3 bases and J dropped 3 bases, with 11 bases sitting between them. The CDR3 spells CASSFGQSHTGELFF. CDR3 nucleotides: TGTGCCAGCAGTTTCGGACAGAGCCACACCGGGGAGCTGTTTTTT.

This clonotype was recorded a few times. The rearrangement links TRBV11-2 to TRBJ1-1; D may be TRBD1 (5 bases). Trimming cost V 5 bases and J 7 bases, with 14 bases left between them. CDR1 is SGHAT and CDR2 is FQNNGV in the germline V gene. CDR3 length equals 13 residues. The chain's CDR3 is CASSPGTENEAFF. CDR3 coding DNA: TGTGCCAGCAGCCCAGGGACCGAGAATGAAGCTTTCTTT.

The chain links TRBV27 to TRBJ2-7, with a weak D call TRBD2 (6 bases). The germline V gene encodes CDR1 MNHEY and CDR2 SMNVEV (reference sequence). V was clipped by 6 bases and J by 0 bases, with 15 bases between them. The CDR3 totals 15 residues. The CDR3 sequence is CASSPRTGDSYEQYF. The CDR3 nucleotides are TGTGCCAGCAGCCCTCGGACGGGAGACTCCTACGAGCAGTACTTC.

This clonotype was seen repeatedly, ten times or more. The chain is built from TRBV10-2 and TRBJ2-7; possibly TRBD1 for D (5 bases). The V end lost 2 bases, the J end lost 2 bases, and 10 bases lay between the germline ends. The CDR3 runs to 14 residues. Germline values: CDR1 WSHSY, CDR2 SAAADI. Here the CDR3 DNA reads TGCGCCAGCAGTGAGACAGGATCCGCCTACGAGCAGTACTTC. Translating it yields CASSETGSAYEQYF.